A single sample is the source of the 20 T cell receptor beta chains below, sequenced in a study of blood T cell repertoires in COVID-19. The table came from immunoSEQ multiplex PCR; TCRdb's copy has only in-frame clones and leaves some out. Seen here are more than 70,000 clones, about 86% observed once, and the top ten hold less than 9%. Sample: peripheral blood. Receptor source: a man in his 60s with acute or convalescent COVID-19.

The V and J genes are TRBV10-1 and TRBJ2-3; 11 bases align to TRBD2. V was clipped by 4 bases and J by 3 bases; unmatched bases: 6. The CDR3 loop spans 16 amino acids. Germline CDR1 WNHNN, CDR2 SYGVQD (reference sequence). The CDR3 DNA sequence: TGCGCCAGCAGTGTTGCCACTAGCGGGGGAACAGATACGCAGTATTTT. Translating gives CASSVATSGGTDTQYF.

The V gene is TRBV29-1, the J gene TRBJ2-1; no clear D. This CDR3 spans 11 amino acids. In germline, CDR1 is SQVTM, CDR2 ANQGSEA. V gave up 4 bases and J gave up 7 bases, with 8 bases separating them. The CDR3 loop reads CSVVGWNEQFF. The DNA of the CDR3 is TGCAGCGTTGTCGGGTGGAATGAGCAGTTCTTC.

The chain combines TRBV30 with TRBJ1-2; 7 nucleotides align to TRBD1. The V segment lost 1 base and the J segment 8 bases; nucleotides outside the gene matches: 10. Looked up from germline, CDR1 is GTSNPN and CDR2 is SVGIG (reference sequence). CDR3 length: 14 residues. The CDR3, as DNA: TGTGCCTGGAGTGGATTCCAGACAGGGCTCGGCTACACCTTC. It codes for CAWSGFQTGLGYTF. Together with reference TRBV30 and TRBJ1-2, the CDR3 gives the full variable domain: SQTIHQWPATLVQPVGSPLSLECTVEGTSNPNLYWYRQAAGRGLQLLFYSVGIGQISSEVPQNLSASRPQDRQFILSSKKLLLSDSGFYLCAWSGFQTGLGYTFGSGTRLTVV.

The V call is TRBV2, the J call TRBJ1-2; TRBD1 aligns across 9 bases. Losses at the gene ends were 4 bases for V and 3 bases for J; bases not matched to a gene: 3. The CDR3 totals 14 residues. Germline lookup yields CDR1 SNHLY and CDR2 FYNNEI. The CDR3 DNA follows: TGTGCCAGCAGTGCGAGGACAGGGGACTATGGCTACACCTTC. Protein: CASSARTGDYGYTF. Variable domain in full (rest from reference TRBV2 and TRBJ1-2): EPEVTQTPSHQVTQMGQEVILRCVPISNHLYFYWYRQILGQKVEFLVSFYNNEISEKSEIFDDQFSVERPDGSNFTLKIRSTKLEDSAMYFCASSARTGDYGYTFGSGTRLTVV.

J is TRBJ1-5 and V is TRBV7-9, with D unresolved. The ends were cut back, 7 bases at V and 0 bases at J, with 10 bases in the middle. The CDR3 has 14 residues. Germline-derived CDR1 and CDR2 are SEHNR and FQNEAQ (reference sequence). DNA for the CDR3: TGTGCCAGCACCACCTCTTATAGCAATCAGCCCCAGCATTTT. Protein sequence: CASTTSYSNQPQHF.

V is TRBV6-6 and J is TRBJ1-2, with D tentatively TRBD1 (6 bases). The CDR3 runs 14 residues. CDR1 is MNHNY and CDR2 is SVGAGI in the germline V gene (reference sequence). Trimming took off 6 bases at V and 2 bases at J, with 13 bases between the two ends. As DNA, the CDR3 is TGTGCCAGCAGCTATGGACAGAGCAACTATGGCTACACCTTC. Its protein is CASSYGQSNYGYTF.

This clone was counted once. The gene calls are TRBV18 and TRBJ1-1, with D unclear. There are 14 residues in the CDR3. Germline V gene sequence: CDR1 KGHSH, CDR2 LQKENI. With 6 bases removed from V and 1 base from J, the gap between germline ends came to 12 bases. The CDR3 DNA reads TGTGCCAGCTCCTCCAGCGCAGCGAACACTGAAGCTTTCTTT. It yields the protein CASSSSAANTEAFF. The variable domain in full, completed from reference TRBV18 and TRBJ1-1, reads NAGVMQNPRHLVRRRGQEARLRCSPMKGHSHVYWYRQLPEEGLKFMVYLQKENIIDESGMPKERFSAEFPKEGPSILRIQQVVRGDSAAYFCASSSSAANTEAFFGQGTRLTVV.

This clone was seen only once. The chain is built from TRBV5-4 and TRBJ2-1, with 11 bases lining up with TRBD2. The V gene's germline CDR1 is SGHNT and CDR2 YYREEE (reference sequence). Losses at the gene ends were 3 bases for V and 4 bases for J; bases not matched to a gene: 15. There are 19 residues in the CDR3. CDR3 loop: CASSSVRAGTSGSYNEQFF. In nucleotides, the CDR3 is TGTGCCAGCAGCTCCGTCCGGGCCGGGACTAGCGGATCGTACAATGAGCAGTTCTTC.

The chain employs TRBV19 and TRBJ1-4; 9 bases match TRBD1. J gave up 5 bases and V 5 bases, and 3 bases lay outside the gene matches. Germline-derived CDR1 and CDR2 are LNHDA and SQIVND (reference sequence). The length of the CDR3 is 14 residues. DNA of the CDR3: TGTGCCAGTAGTCCCGGGACAGGGAATGAAAAACTGTTTTTT. Its translation is CASSPGTGNEKLFF.

The rearrangement links TRBV15 to TRBJ1-1; 10 bases are a match to TRBD1. V trimming: 5 bases; J trimming: 8 bases; junction bases outside the gene matches: 8. The CDR3 sequence is 14 residues long. Germline values: CDR1 LNHNV, CDR2 YYDKDF (reference sequence). CDR3 sequence (DNA): TGTGCCACCAGCGGGGGGGACAGGGGTCGGGAAGCTTTCTTT. Amino acids: CATSGGDRGREAFF.

The chain is built from TRBV19 and TRBJ2-1; TRBD2 agrees at 13 bases. Per germline, CDR1 LNHDA and CDR2 SQIVND (reference sequence). Losses at the gene ends were 5 bases for V and 9 bases for J; bases not matched to a gene: 7. This CDR3 spans 15 amino acids. The CDR3 reads CASSPTSGRASEQFF. In nucleotides, the CDR3 is TGTGCCAGTAGTCCAACTAGCGGGAGGGCCTCTGAGCAGTTCTTC.

V usage is TRBV9 and J usage is TRBJ1-2; D is unclear. The CDR3 is 14 amino acids. Trimming removed 0 bases at V and 5 bases at J, with 11 bases between. The V gene's germline CDR1 is SGDLS and CDR2 YYNGEE. The CDR3 loop is CASSVGVTTYGYTF. Written as DNA, the CDR3 is TGTGCCAGCAGCGTAGGAGTGACAACATATGGCTACACCTTC.

This chain connects TRBV29-1 to TRBJ1-1; TRBD1 matches at 11 bases. The CDR3 has 12 residues. V gave up 6 bases and J gave up 4 bases; unmatched junction bases: 1. Germline lookup yields CDR1 SQVTM and CDR2 ANQGSEA. The DNA for the CDR3 is TGCAGCGTGGGACAGGGGGGCACTGAAGCTTTCTTT. Its translation: CSVGQGGTEAFF.

This clone was seen once. The CDR3 region has the DNA TGTGCCAGCAGTGAAGCGCAGGGAACCCAGCCCCAGCATTTT. It codes for CASSEAQGTQPQHF. The chain combines TRBV6-1 with TRBJ1-5; a weak D match, TRBD1 (5 bases). Trimming pared 0 bases from V and 7 bases from J, leaving 10 bases between. In germline, CDR1 is MNHNS, CDR2 SASEGT. The CDR3 consists of 14 residues.

Details on this clone: The junction departs from the called germline gene at one end, perhaps through a read error. The chain carries TRBV7-2 and TRBJ2-5; D possibly corresponds to TRBD2 (6 bases). There are 14 residues in the CDR3. Germline lookup yields CDR1 SGHTA and CDR2 FQGNSA. The CDR3 DNA reads TGTGCCAGCGGCTTGGGGGGAGGTATGGAGACCCAGTACTTC. Its protein is CASGLGGGMETQYF.

The chain joins TRBV15 to TRBJ1-5; tentative D call: TRBD1 (6 bases). The CDR3 consists of 15 residues. The germline V gene has CDR1 LNHNV and CDR2 YYDKDF (reference sequence). The germline V and J ends were trimmed by 6 bases and 6 bases, with 18 bases remaining between them. The CDR3, as DNA: TGTGCCACCAGATCAAACAGGGACGGGCGTCAGCCCCAGCATTTT. As protein: CATRSNRDGRQPQHF.

This chain uses TRBV30 with TRBJ2-1; 13 nucleotides match TRBD2. V dropped 3 bases and J dropped 3; count of bases not matched to a gene: 26. Germline V gene data show CDR1 as GTSNPN and CDR2 as SVGIG (reference sequence). This CDR3 is built from 23 residues. As DNA, the CDR3 is TGTGCCTGGAGCCGTACGAACCCTCCGGGACTAGCGGGGATACCTCTTTTCTACAATGAGCAGTTCTTC. This codes for CAWSRTNPPGLAGIPLFYNEQFF.

This chain joins TRBV7-8 and TRBJ2-7, with D tentatively TRBD2 (6 bases). CDR1 is SGHVS and CDR2 is FQNEAQ in the germline V gene. Trimming cost V 5 bases and J 2 bases, with 13 bases left between them. The CDR3 is 14 residues long. The CDR3 protein is CASSTGLTTYEQYF. The DNA for the CDR3 is TGTGCCAGCAGCACGGGACTTACTACCTACGAGCAGTACTTC.

The CDR3 DNA reads as TGTGCCAGCTCACCATGGACAGTAACTAACACCGGGGAGCTGTTTTTT. This gives the protein CASSPWTVTNTGELFF. V and J are TRBV18 and TRBJ2-2; D might be TRBD1 (6 bases). Germline V lookup: CDR1 KGHSH, CDR2 LQKENI. The germline V and J ends were trimmed by 2 bases and 2 bases, with 12 bases remaining between them. The CDR3 is 16 amino acids.

The chain employs TRBV6-6 and TRBJ1-1; 8 bases are shared with TRBD1. CDR3 length equals 12 residues. Trimming cost V 7 bases and J 9 bases; bases outside gene matches: 7. Germline CDR1 and CDR2: MNHNY and SVGAGI (reference sequence). CDR3 DNA: TGTGCCAGCAAAGGACAGGGAATCCAAGCTTTCTTT. Its translation: CASKGQGIQAFF.